By share of the sample, the clone carrying this T cell receptor (beta chain) is medium-sized. Tregs were sorted as CD4+CD25+CD127-/low cells. V trimming: 6 bases; J trimming: 4 bases; junction bases outside the gene matches: 8. This CDR3 has 14 amino acids. Adaptor-ligated barcode primers were used to amplify TRBV12-4/TRBJ1-2 clonotypes. TCRdb passed the multiplex PCR reads through MiXCR, listing each CDR3 protein once. The sample has 950 to 1,500 distinct CDR3 sequences, around 19% seen once; the top ten hold under 7.5%. This chain connects TRBV12-3 or TRBV12-4 to TRBJ1-2; 7 positions match TRBD1. This TCR came from a female donor with breast cancer. The source material was Tregs sorted from blood. CDR3 sequence: CASSEFGTAYGYTF. For the CDR3, the DNA is TGTGCCAGCAGCGAATTTGGGACAGCCTATGGCTACACCTTC.